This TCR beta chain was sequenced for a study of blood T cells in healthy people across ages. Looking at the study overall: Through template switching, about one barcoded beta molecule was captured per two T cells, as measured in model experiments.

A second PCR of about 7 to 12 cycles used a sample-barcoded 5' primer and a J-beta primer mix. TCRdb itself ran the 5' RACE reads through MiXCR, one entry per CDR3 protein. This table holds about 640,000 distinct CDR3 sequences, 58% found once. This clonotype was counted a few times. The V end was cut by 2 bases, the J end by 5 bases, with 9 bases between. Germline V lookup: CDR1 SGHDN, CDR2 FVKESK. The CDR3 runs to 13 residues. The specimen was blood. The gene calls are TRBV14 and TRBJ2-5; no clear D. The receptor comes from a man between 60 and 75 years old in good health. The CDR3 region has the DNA TGTGCCAGCAGCCAACGATTATGGGAGACCCAGTACTTC. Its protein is CASSQRLWETQYF. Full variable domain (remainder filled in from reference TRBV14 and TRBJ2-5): EAGVTQFPSHSVIEKGQTVTLRCDPISGHDNLYWYRRVMGKEIKFLLHFVKESKQDESGMPNNRFLAERTGGTYSTLKVQPAELEDSGVYFCASSQRLWETQYFGPGTRLLVL.